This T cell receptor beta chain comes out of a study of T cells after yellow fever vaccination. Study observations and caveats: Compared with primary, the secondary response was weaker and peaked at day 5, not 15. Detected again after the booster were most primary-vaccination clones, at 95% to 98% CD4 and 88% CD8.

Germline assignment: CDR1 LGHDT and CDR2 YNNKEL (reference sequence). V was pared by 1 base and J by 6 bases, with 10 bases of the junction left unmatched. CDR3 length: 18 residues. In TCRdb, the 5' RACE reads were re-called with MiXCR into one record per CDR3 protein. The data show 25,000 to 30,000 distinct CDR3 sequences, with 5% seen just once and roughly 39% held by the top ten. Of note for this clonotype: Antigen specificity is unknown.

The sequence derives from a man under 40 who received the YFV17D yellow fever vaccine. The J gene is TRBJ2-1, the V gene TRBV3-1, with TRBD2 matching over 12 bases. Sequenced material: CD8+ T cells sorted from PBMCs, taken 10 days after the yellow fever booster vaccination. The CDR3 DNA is TGTGCCAGCAGCCAAGGAGGGGCTAGCGGGAGGGCCTTCAATGAGCAGTTCTTC. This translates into CASSQGGASGRAFNEQFF.